These 13 T cell receptor beta chains originate from one sample sequenced in a study of T cell responses to AZD1222 COVID-19 vaccine. The data were produced by immunoSEQ multiplex PCR, yet TCRdb's version contains in-frame clones alone and is incomplete. The sample holds around 130,000 clones, around 87% seen once. The specimen comprised peripheral blood, sampled 28 days after the second AZD1222 dose. These receptors were collected from an adult who received the AZD1222 COVID-19 vaccine.

CDR3 coding DNA: TGTGCCAGCAGCTTATCAGGGAGGTTTAATTCACCCCTCCACTTT. As protein: CASSLSGRFNSPLHF. The chain uses TRBV11-1 and TRBJ1-6; TRBD1 might be the D (5 bases). V lost 2 bases, J lost 6 bases, and 11 bases lay in between. This CDR3 comprises 15 residues. CDR1 SGHAT and CDR2 FQDESV come from the germline V gene (reference sequence).

The CDR3 reads CASSEGGTNEQFF. CDR3 DNA: TGTGCCAGCAGTGAGGGGGGCACGAATGAGCAGTTCTTC. J is TRBJ2-1 and V is TRBV2; perhaps D is TRBD1 or TRBD2 (6 bases each). This CDR3 comprises 13 residues. The germline V gene has CDR1 SNHLY and CDR2 FYNNEI. The germline V and J ends were trimmed by 3 bases and 7 bases, with 10 bases remaining between them.

This clone was observed a handful of times. The gene calls are TRBV3-1 (or the pseudogene TRBV3-2) and TRBJ1-2; no reliable D call. The V end lost 6 bases, the J end lost 9 bases, and 17 bases lay between the germline ends. CDR1 LGHDT and CDR2 YNNKEL come from the germline V gene (reference sequence). The CDR3 runs 13 residues. DNA for the CDR3: TGTGCCAGCAGTGGAGACGGCCCCCTCCGCTACACCTTC. As protein: CASSGDGPLRYTF.

This chain connects TRBV30 to TRBJ2-2; D ambiguous. V was cut by 6 bases and J by 4 bases, with 12 bases left in between. Germline V gene lookup returns CDR1 GTSNPN and CDR2 SVGIG (reference sequence). CDR3 length equals 13 residues. CDR3 bases: TGTGCCTGCCGTGGGGTCCTCACCGGGGAGCTGTTTTTT. Translated: CACRGVLTGELFF.

The chain uses TRBV30 and TRBJ1-2, with a tentative D call TRBD1 (5 bases). Germline CDR1 is GTSNPN and CDR2 is SVGIG (reference sequence). This CDR3 contains 11 residues. Here the CDR3 reads CVYQGVGGYTF. In DNA form, the CDR3 reads TGTGTCTATCAGGGAGTCGGCGGCTACACCTTC.

This rearrangement joins TRBV6-6 to TRBJ2-7; D is uncertain. Trimming took off 5 bases at V and 1 base at J, with 12 bases between the two ends. CDR3 length equals 14 residues. Germline V gene lookup returns CDR1 MNHNY and CDR2 SVGAGI (reference sequence). The CDR3 sequence is CASSPDAVSYEQYF. Here the CDR3 DNA reads TGTGCCAGCAGTCCCGACGCGGTTTCCTACGAGCAGTACTTC.

The rearrangement links TRBV14 to TRBJ1-1; unclear D gene. The germline CDR1 and CDR2 sequences are SGHDN and FVKESK. With 0 bases removed from V and 0 bases from J, the gap between germline ends came to 2 bases. This CDR3 is built from 13 residues. The CDR3 DNA follows: TGTGCCAGCAGCCAAGACTTGAACACTGAAGCTTTCTTT. It yields the protein CASSQDLNTEAFF.

The chain recombines TRBV30 with TRBJ2-3, with TRBD2 matching 8 bases. The junction had 5 bases not matched to a gene; V was cut back by 4 bases and J by 5 bases. Germline CDR1 reads GTSNPN; CDR2 reads SVGIG (reference sequence). This CDR3 is 13 amino acids long. The CDR3 coding sequence is TGTGCCTGGACCCGGGGGGGCATAGATACGCAGTATTTT. Translated, it gives CAWTRGGIDTQYF.

The J gene is TRBJ1-2, the V gene TRBV9; D uncertain. There are 14 residues in the CDR3. Per the germline V gene, CDR1 is SGDLS and CDR2 is YYNGEE. V lost 0 bases to trimming and J lost 4 bases, with 10 bases between them. CDR3 sequence reads: CASSVGQTGYGYTF. The DNA for the CDR3 is TGTGCCAGCAGCGTAGGCCAGACTGGCTATGGCTACACCTTC.

The chain employs TRBV19 and TRBJ2-1, with 8 bases fitting TRBD2. This CDR3 spans 15 amino acids. Germline V gene sequence: CDR1 LNHDA, CDR2 SQIVND (reference sequence). The trim removed 3 bases at V and 9 bases at J, leaving 10 bases unmatched. The CDR3 coding sequence is TGTGCCAGTAGTATGGAGCGGGGGACTGAGCGTGAGCAGTTCTTC. Its protein product is CASSMERGTEREQFF.

In this sample, this clone turned up a few times. The chain couples TRBV3-1 (or the pseudogene TRBV3-2) to TRBJ1-2, with 9 bases identical to TRBD1. The J segment lost 4 bases and the V segment lost 5 bases, leaving 11 bases of the junction unmatched. Germline V gene lookup returns CDR1 LGHDT and CDR2 YNNKEL (reference sequence). The CDR3 length is 16 residues. CDR3 loop: CASSLDRGKGSYGYTF. The CDR3 DNA is TGTGCCAGCAGCTTGGACAGGGGAAAGGGGAGCTATGGCTACACCTTC.

V usage is TRBV27 and J usage is TRBJ1-3; D gene ambiguous. The CDR3 covers 14 residues. Germline V CDR1 and CDR2: MNHEY, SMNVEV (reference sequence). V was pared by 6 bases and J by 3 bases, with 12 bases between. In nucleotides, the CDR3 is TGTGCCAGCAGACCTTTAGGGTTTGGAAACACCATATATTTT. This translates into CASRPLGFGNTIYF.

The V gene is TRBV6-2 or TRBV6-3, the J gene TRBJ1-4; D not certain. This CDR3 has 15 residues. Between the trimmed V and J ends, which lost 6 bases and 4 bases, there was a span of 15 bases. Looked up from germline, CDR1 is MNHEY and CDR2 is SVGEGT. CDR3 residues: CASSRGRISNEKLFF. The CDR3 region has the DNA TGTGCCAGCAGCCGTGGACGGATAAGTAATGAAAAACTGTTTTTT.